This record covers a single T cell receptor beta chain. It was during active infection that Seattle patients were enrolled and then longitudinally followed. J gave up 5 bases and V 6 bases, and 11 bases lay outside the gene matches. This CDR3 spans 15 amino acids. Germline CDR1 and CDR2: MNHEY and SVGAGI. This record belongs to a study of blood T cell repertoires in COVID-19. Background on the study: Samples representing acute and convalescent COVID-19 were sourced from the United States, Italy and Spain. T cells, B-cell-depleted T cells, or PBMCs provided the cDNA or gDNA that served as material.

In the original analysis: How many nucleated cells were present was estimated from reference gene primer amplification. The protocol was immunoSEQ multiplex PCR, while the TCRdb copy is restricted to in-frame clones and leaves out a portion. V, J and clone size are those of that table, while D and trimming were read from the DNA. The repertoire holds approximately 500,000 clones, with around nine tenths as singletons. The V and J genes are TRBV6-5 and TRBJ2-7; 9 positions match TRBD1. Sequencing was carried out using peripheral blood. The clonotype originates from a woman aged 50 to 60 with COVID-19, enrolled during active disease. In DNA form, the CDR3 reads TGTGCCAGCAGCTACAGGGGGCCCTTTTCCAACGAGCAGTACTTC. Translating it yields CASSYRGPFSNEQYF.